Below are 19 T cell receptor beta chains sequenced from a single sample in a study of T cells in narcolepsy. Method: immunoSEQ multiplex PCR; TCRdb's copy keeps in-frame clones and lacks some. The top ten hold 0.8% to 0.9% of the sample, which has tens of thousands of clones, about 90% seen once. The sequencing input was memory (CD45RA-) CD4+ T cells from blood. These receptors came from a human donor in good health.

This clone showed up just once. CDR3 region: CAISAQSGTPNKGAYEQYF. CDR3 nucleotide sequence: TGTGCCATCAGTGCGCAATCCGGGACCCCGAATAAGGGAGCCTACGAGCAGTACTTC. The V call is TRBV10-3, the J call TRBJ2-7; D may match TRBD1 or TRBD2 (5 bases each). Germline loops: CDR1 ENHRY, CDR2 SYGVKD. Trimming cost V 4 bases and J 2 bases, with 27 bases left between them. The CDR3 is 19 amino acids.

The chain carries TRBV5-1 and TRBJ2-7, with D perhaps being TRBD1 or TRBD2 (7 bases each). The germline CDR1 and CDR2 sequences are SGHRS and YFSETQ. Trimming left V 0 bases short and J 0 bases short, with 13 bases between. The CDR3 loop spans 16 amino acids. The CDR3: CASSLVGGGSSYEQYF. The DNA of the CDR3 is TGCGCCAGCAGCTTGGTGGGAGGGGGCAGCTCCTACGAGCAGTACTTC. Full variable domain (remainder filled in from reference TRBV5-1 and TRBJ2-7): KAGVTQTPRYLIKTRGQQVTLSCSPISGHRSVSWYQQTPGQGLQFLFEYFSETQRNKGNFPGRFSGRQFSNSRSEMNVSTLELGDSALYLCASSLVGGGSSYEQYFGPGTRLTVT.

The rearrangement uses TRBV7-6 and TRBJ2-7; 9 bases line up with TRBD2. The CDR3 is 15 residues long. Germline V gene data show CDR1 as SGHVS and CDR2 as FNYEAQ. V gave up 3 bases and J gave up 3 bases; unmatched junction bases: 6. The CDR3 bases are TGTGCCAGCAGCTTCGGACTAGCGCGCGACTACGAGCAGTACTTC. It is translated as CASSFGLARDYEQYF.

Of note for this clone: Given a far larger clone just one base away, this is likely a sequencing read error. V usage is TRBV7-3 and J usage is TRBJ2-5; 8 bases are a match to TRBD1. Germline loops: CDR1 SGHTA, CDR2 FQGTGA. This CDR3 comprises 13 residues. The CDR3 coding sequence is TGTGCCAGCAGCTTTACAGGGGGAGAGGCCCAGTACTTC. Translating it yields CASSFTGGEAQYF.

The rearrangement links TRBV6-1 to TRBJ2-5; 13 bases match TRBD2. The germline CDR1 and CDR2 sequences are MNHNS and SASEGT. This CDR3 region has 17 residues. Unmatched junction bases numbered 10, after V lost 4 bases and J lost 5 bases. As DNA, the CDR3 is TGTGCCAGCAGTGTCTACCGGACTAGCGGGAGTGGTGAGACCCAGTACTTC. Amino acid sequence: CASSVYRTSGSGETQYF.

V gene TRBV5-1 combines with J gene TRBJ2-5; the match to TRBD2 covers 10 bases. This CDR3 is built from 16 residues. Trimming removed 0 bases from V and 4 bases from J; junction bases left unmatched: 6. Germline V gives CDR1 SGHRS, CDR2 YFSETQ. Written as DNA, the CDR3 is TGCGCCAGCAGCTTGGCTGCTAGCGGGGGTCTAGAGACCCAGTACTTC. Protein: CASSLAASGGLETQYF.

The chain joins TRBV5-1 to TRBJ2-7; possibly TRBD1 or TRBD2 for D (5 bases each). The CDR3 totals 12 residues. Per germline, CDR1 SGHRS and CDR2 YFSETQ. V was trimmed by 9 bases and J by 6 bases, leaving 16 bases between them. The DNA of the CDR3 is TGCGCCACCCCGATAGGGGAGTCCGAGCAGTACTTC. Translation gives CATPIGESEQYF.

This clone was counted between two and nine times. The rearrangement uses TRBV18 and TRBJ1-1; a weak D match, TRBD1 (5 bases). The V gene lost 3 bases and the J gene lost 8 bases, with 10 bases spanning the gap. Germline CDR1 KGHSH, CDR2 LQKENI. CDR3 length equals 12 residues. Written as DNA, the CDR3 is TGTGCCAGCTCACCCCAGGGTTCGGAAGCTTTCTTT. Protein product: CASSPQGSEAFF.

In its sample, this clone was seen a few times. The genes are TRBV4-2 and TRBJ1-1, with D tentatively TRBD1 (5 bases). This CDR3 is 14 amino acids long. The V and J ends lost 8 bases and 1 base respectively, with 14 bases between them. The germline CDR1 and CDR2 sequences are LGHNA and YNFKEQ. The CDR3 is CASGVSGTNTEAFF. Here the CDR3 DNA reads TGTGCCAGCGGGGTCTCAGGGACGAACACTGAAGCTTTCTTT.

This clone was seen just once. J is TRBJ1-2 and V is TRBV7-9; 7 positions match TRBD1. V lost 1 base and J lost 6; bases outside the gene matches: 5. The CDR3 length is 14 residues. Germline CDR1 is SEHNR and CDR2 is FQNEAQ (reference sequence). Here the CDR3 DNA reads TGTGCCAGCAGCTTAGGACAGGGTGAGAATGGCTACACCTTC. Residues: CASSLGQGENGYTF. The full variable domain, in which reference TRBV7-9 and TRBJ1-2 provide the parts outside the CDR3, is DTGVSQNPRHKITKRGQNVTFRCDPISEHNRLYWYRQTLGQGPEFLTYFQNEAQLEKSRLLSDRFSAERPKGSFSTLEIQRTEQGDSAMYLCASSLGQGENGYTFGSGTRLTVV.

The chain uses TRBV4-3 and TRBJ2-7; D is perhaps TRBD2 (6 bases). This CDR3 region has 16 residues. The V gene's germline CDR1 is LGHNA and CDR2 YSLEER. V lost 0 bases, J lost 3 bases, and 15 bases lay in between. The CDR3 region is CASSQDGHGRGYEQYF. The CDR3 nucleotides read TGCGCCAGCAGCCAAGATGGGCATGGGCGGGGCTACGAGCAGTACTTC.

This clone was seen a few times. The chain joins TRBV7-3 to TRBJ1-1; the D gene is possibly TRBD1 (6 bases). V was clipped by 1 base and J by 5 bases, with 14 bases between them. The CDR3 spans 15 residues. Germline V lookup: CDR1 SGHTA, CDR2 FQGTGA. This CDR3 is CASSLNGGRSTEAFF. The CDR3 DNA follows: TGTGCCAGCAGCTTAAATGGGGGGCGCAGTACTGAAGCTTTCTTT.

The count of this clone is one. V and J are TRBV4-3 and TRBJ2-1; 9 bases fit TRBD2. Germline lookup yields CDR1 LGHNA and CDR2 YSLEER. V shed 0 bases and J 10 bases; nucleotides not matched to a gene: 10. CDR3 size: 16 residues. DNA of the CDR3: TGCGCCAGCAGCCAAGATTGGCTAGCGGGAAGGGGGGAGCAGTTCTTC. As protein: CASSQDWLAGRGEQFF.

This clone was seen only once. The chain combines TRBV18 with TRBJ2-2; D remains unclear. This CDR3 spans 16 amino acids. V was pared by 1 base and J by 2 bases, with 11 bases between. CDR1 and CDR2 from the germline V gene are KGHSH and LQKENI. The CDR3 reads CASSPRAGRNTGELFF. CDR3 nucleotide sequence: TGTGCCAGCTCACCACGGGCAGGAAGAAACACCGGGGAGCTGTTTTTT.

The CDR3 nucleotides are TGTGCCAGCAGCTCCCTCCCCCCCGAGCAGTACTTC. Translation gives CASSSLPPEQYF. This chain joins TRBV7-2 and TRBJ2-7, with D unresolved. The CDR3 runs to 12 residues. The germline V gene encodes CDR1 SGHTA and CDR2 FQGNSA. With 4 bases removed from V and 6 bases from J, the gap between germline ends came to 10 bases. Drawing the rest from reference TRBV7-2 and TRBJ2-7, the complete variable domain is GAGVSQSPSNKVTEKGKDVELRCDPISGHTALYWYRQSLGQGLEFLIYFQGNSAPDKSGLPSDRFSAERTGGSVSTLTIQRTQQEDSAVYLCASSSLPPEQYFGPGTRLTVT.

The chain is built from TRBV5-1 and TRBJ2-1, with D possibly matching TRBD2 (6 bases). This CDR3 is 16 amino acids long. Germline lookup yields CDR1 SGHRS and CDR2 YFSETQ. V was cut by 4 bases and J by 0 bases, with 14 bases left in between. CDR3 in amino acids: CASSEQAGGSYNEQFF. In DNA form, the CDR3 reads TGCGCCAGCAGCGAACAAGCGGGCGGCTCCTACAATGAGCAGTTCTTC.

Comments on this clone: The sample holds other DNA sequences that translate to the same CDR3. The CDR3 sequence: CASSLSTGSHEQFF. DNA of the CDR3: TGTGCCAGCAGCCTCTCTACGGGAAGCCATGAGCAGTTCTTC. The V and J genes are TRBV6-5 and TRBJ2-1, with a possible D match to TRBD2 (5 bases). Trimming took off 6 bases at V and 8 bases at J, with 17 bases between the two ends. Germline V gene data show CDR1 as MNHEY and CDR2 as SVGAGI. This CDR3 has 14 residues.

The CDR3 loop reads CASSLAVGFTDTQYF. The DNA for the CDR3 is TGTGCCAGCAGCTTAGCTGTCGGATTTACAGATACGCAGTATTTT. The chain has TRBV11-2 and TRBJ2-3; D is unresolved. The ends were cut back, 1 base at V and 3 bases at J, with 11 bases in the middle. The CDR3 runs to 15 residues. Germline CDR1 reads SGHAT; CDR2 reads FQNNGV.

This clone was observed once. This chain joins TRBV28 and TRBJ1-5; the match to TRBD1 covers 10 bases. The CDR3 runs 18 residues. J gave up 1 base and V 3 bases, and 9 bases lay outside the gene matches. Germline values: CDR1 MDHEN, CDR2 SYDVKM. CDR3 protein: CASSFLTGGSLSNQPQHF. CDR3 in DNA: TGTGCCAGCAGTTTTTTGACAGGGGGCTCCCTAAGCAATCAGCCCCAGCATTTT.